This passage covers 13 T cell receptor beta chains from one sample sequenced in a study of blood T cell repertoires in COVID-19. Libraries were prepared by immunoSEQ multiplex PCR; TCRdb keeps only in-frame clonotypes and omits some of them. Here the sample spans about 88,000 clones, less than 85% being singletons. The material sequenced was peripheral blood. These receptors were collected from a human donor in a cohort sampled during active COVID-19.

In this sample, this clone turned up many times. The chain combines TRBV3-1 (or the pseudogene TRBV3-2) with TRBJ2-7; 7 bases are a match to TRBD2. The CDR3 loop spans 15 amino acids. V lost 4 bases, J lost 4 bases, and 10 bases stayed unmatched. Germline V gives CDR1 LGHDT, CDR2 YNNKEL (reference sequence). CDR3 residues: CASSPSGPFSYEQYF. The CDR3 bases are TGTGCCAGCAGCCCTAGCGGTCCCTTTTCTTACGAGCAGTACTTC.

This chain uses TRBV7-9 with TRBJ2-7, with D unclear. CDR3 length: 12 amino acids. Germline CDR1 is SEHNR and CDR2 is FQNEAQ (reference sequence). V shed 4 bases and J shed 2 bases, with 6 bases lying between them. The CDR3 DNA is TGTGCCAGCAGCTCCCTAACCTACGAGCAGTACTTC. Translating gives CASSSLTYEQYF.

The chain carries TRBV19 and TRBJ1-5; D remains ambiguous. This CDR3 is built from 15 residues. Germline V gene sequence: CDR1 LNHDA, CDR2 SQIVND (reference sequence). The ends were cut back, 6 bases at V and 2 bases at J, with 14 bases in the middle. CDR3 DNA: TGTGCCAGTAGCCCCCCGGGGAAAGGCAATCAGCCCCAGCATTTT. It is translated as CASSPPGKGNQPQHF.

The V and J genes are TRBV27 and TRBJ2-7; 11 bases map to TRBD2. This CDR3 has 15 amino acids. CDR1 is MNHEY and CDR2 is SMNVEV in the germline V gene (reference sequence). The trim removed 7 bases at V and 6 bases at J, leaving 11 bases unmatched. The CDR3 DNA follows: TGTGCCAGCAAAATCTTAGCGGGAGGGCCCGGCGAGCAGTACTTC. Amino acids: CASKILAGGPGEQYF.

The CDR3 DNA is TGTGCCAGCAGTGTAGGGGGAGCTATAAATGAGCAGTTCTTC. Translation: CASSVGGAINEQFF. The genes are TRBV25-1 and TRBJ2-1, with D tentatively TRBD1 (6 bases). Germline CDR1 MGHDK, CDR2 SYGVNS. The CDR3 is made up of 14 amino acids. V dropped 4 bases and J dropped 7 bases, with 14 bases sitting between them.

V is TRBV6-5 and J is TRBJ1-4; D is ambiguous. V lost 6 bases to trimming and J lost 8 bases, with 7 bases between them. The CDR3 covers 11 residues. In germline, CDR1 is MNHEY, CDR2 SVGAGI. In DNA, the CDR3 is TGTGCCAGCAGGTTGAGGGAAAAACTGTTTTTT. This gives the protein CASRLREKLFF.

The chain combines TRBV24-1 with TRBJ2-3; the match to TRBD1 covers 8 bases. After removal of 2 bases from V and 2 bases from J, the junction contained 8 bases not matched to a gene. From germline, CDR1 is KGHDR and CDR2 SFDVKD. The CDR3 is made up of 17 amino acids. In DNA, the CDR3 is TGTGCCACCAGTGATTCAGGGGGCCATATGACCACAGATACGCAGTATTTT. Its protein is CATSDSGGHMTTDTQYF.

Regarding this clone: The junction shows a germline mismatch at one end, possibly a read error. The rearrangement uses TRBV6-5 and TRBJ1-1, with D maybe TRBD1 (5 bases). Germline CDR1 is MNHEY and CDR2 is SVGAGI. The CDR3 sequence is 14 residues long. CDR3 in DNA: TGTGCCAGCAATTACAGGTCTGGGGGGACTGAAGCTTTCTTT. Protein product: CASNYRSGGTEAFF.

CDR3 loop: CASSSPAGGPLEQFF. In nucleotides, the CDR3 is TGTGCCAGCAGTTCCCCAGCGGGGGGGCCATTAGAGCAGTTCTTC. The rearrangement joins TRBV28 to TRBJ2-1, with 10 nucleotides matching TRBD2. Trimming removed 4 bases from V and 10 bases from J; junction bases left unmatched: 10. The CDR3 has 15 residues. Germline assignment: CDR1 MDHEN and CDR2 SYDVKM.

V gene TRBV4-3 combines with J gene TRBJ2-1, with 8 bases identical to TRBD1. V lost 5 bases and J lost 1; bases outside the gene matches: 4. Germline assignment: CDR1 LGHNA and CDR2 YSLEER. This CDR3 spans 15 amino acids. The CDR3 nucleotides read TGCGCCAGCAGCTCCCGACAGGGGTCCTACAATGAGCAGTTCTTC. This encodes CASSSRQGSYNEQFF.

This clone was detected many times. The chain recombines TRBV28 with TRBJ2-7; 12 bases align to TRBD2. In germline, CDR1 is MDHEN, CDR2 SYDVKM. The CDR3 extends over 17 amino acids. V dropped 3 bases and J dropped 6; count of bases not matched to a gene: 12. The CDR3 nucleotides read TGTGCCAGCAGTTTCTTCGATCTAGCGGGGGGGCCAGGCGAGCAGTACTTC. Translating it yields CASSFFDLAGGPGEQYF.

This clone was seen only once. For the CDR3, the DNA is TGTGCCAGTAGGAAAGTGGGGGCGGTGGGTGAGACCCAGTACTTC. Its protein product is CASRKVGAVGETQYF. The gene calls are TRBV19 and TRBJ2-5; D is possibly TRBD1 (6 bases). From germline, CDR1 is LNHDA and CDR2 SQIVND (reference sequence). Trimming removed 6 bases from V and 5 bases from J, with 19 bases in between. The CDR3 has 15 residues.

The V call is TRBV28, the J call TRBJ2-3; TRBD2 matches 9 bases. J lost 6 bases, V lost 2 bases, and 9 bases had no gene match. This CDR3 contains 16 residues. Germline CDR1 and CDR2: MDHEN and SYDVKM. The CDR3 nucleotides are TGTGCCAGCAGTTTAGGGGCGGGAGGGCCGTATGATACGCAGTATTTT. Translated, it gives CASSLGAGGPYDTQYF.